Here is one T cell receptor (beta chain) with its context. The sample is drawn from a study of blood T cell repertoires in COVID-19. Measured with immunoSEQ multiplex PCR; TCRdb has only the in-frame clones, and not every one. The sample lists around 450,000 clones, less than 95% seen once, with 0.6% in the top ten. The CDR3 is 13 residues long. CDR1 and CDR2 from the germline V gene are LGHDT and YNNKEL (reference sequence). The V end lost 0 bases, the J end lost 7 bases, and 9 bases lay between the germline ends. This sequence joins TRBV3-1 (or the pseudogene TRBV3-2) and TRBJ2-5, with a possible D match to TRBD2 (6 bases). This TCR derives from a man between 18 and 29 years old who had recovered from COVID-19. Sequenced: PBMCs or T cells enriched from blood (not recorded which). The CDR3 region is CASSQDRRGTQYF. The DNA of the CDR3 is TGTGCCAGCAGCCAAGATCGGAGGGGGACCCAGTACTTC.